This T cell receptor (beta chain) was retrieved from a study of PD-1 blockade in classical Hodgkin lymphoma (dated by TCRdb to between 2020 and 2021). As for the study more broadly: Nivolumab dosing was 3 mg/kg intravenously every 2 weeks, continuing until either disease progression or unacceptable toxicity. A peripheral blood immune signature of response to PD-1 blockade in classical Hodgkin lymphoma was defined using TCR beta sequencing and CyTOF. General findings and caveats noted by the study authors: Baseline TCR diversity was reported to be lower in newly diagnosed patients than in healthy donors, and even lower in relapsed/refractory patients. The study covered only a single clinical trial cohort, and the causes of the repertoire differences, possibly disease activity or prior therapy, were still not defined. Trial patients with a complete response had baseline diversity similar to that of newly diagnosed patients, while partial responders and progressors had significantly lower diversity. A significant rise by C4D1 was seen in CD4+ but not CD8+ TCR diversity (p=0.0027 vs p=0.16), with the rise being most apparent in complete responders (p=0.02). Patients starting nivolumab less than 1 year after ASCT had lower diversity and were excluded from later analyses to avoid confounding by immune reconstitution.

This clone was counted once. Its antigen has not been determined. No base qualities exist here, and no much larger clone lies one base off it. Per the publication, the time point label means: cycle 2 day 1 (C2D1) of nivolumab. All trial patients had relapsed after autologous stem cell transplantation, with cohorts A, B and C differing in prior brentuximab vedotin exposure. The trial cohort was composed of 56 patients with relapsed/refractory classical Hodgkin lymphoma, for whom complete response, partial response or progressive disease was recorded as best overall response. In the multi-cohort phase II CheckMate 205 trial, trial patients received single-agent nivolumab. An independent review committee assessed best overall response by applying the 2007 International Working Group response criteria. PBMCs from the trial were collected at three points: immediately before nivolumab initiation (C1D1), and during therapy at cycle 2 day 1 and cycle 4 day 1. Peripheral blood was collected in 8 mL Vacutainer Cell Preparation Tubes, from which PBMCs were isolated by centrifugation and then cryopreserved.

The Qiagen DNeasy kit was used to extract genomic DNA from unsorted PBMCs and from the negatively selected CD4+ and CD8+ fractions. TCR beta CDR3 regions were amplified by immunoSEQ multiplex PCR using primers annealing to V and J segments. A synthetic immune receptor repertoire was used to minimize amplification bias, and any residual bias was removed computationally once sequencing was done. From the authors' description of their analysis: Repertoire diversity was quantified as the Shannon entropy index using custom Python scripts. The unsorted, CD4+ and CD8+ repertoires were each analyzed separately, with the exception of combined analyses, where CD4+ and CD8+ sequences were merged in silico. A clone was considered expanded if an increase in frequency of at least 2-fold after treatment relative to C1D1 was found, and a pseudocount of 0.5 was applied to clones undetected at baseline. Clones with 0 or 1 copy at C1D1 were classified as singleton clones, and clones with 2 or more copies were classified as non-singleton clones. Clones expanded in unsorted samples were annotated as CD4+, CD8+ or unknown by matching protein sequences in sorted samples from the same patient. Diversity changes from C1D1 to C4D1 were tested in paired samples using Wilcoxon tests. TCRdb stores this immuneACCESS table with in-frame sequences only. Part of the clones is absent; in the studies checked, under half of the shortfall reflects unresolved V genes, and no reason is known for the rest. V, J and clone size were drawn from that table, and D and trimming were deduced from the DNA. For this sample the table gives under 75,000 clones, of which 88% were detected only once. The ten largest account for roughly 5% of the sample.

CDR3 length: 14 amino acids, cysteine to phenylalanine. CDR3 DNA is the only sequence kept; it has 42 bases, read in frame from the first base. The germline V gene supplies CDR1 MDHEN and CDR2 SYDVKM. V is cut by 10 bases and J by 3 bases, and the space between the germline ends is 18 bases. The sequence links TRBV28 to TRBJ1-2; the D gene is possibly TRBD1, with 5 bases matching. The clonotype originates from a human donor with classical Hodgkin lymphoma. Sequencing used peripheral blood mononuclear cells (PBMCs), obtained before the second cycle of nivolumab. The CDR3: CATPDGAGDYGYTF. The bases are TGTGCCACCCCAGACGGGGCCGGGGACTATGGCTACACCTTC.